This TCR beta chain was captured in a study of T cell changes during pregnancy in multiple sclerosis. This CDR3 comprises 14 residues. Germline V gene lookup returns CDR1 MNHEY and CDR2 SVGAGI. With V trimmed by 5 bases and J by 4 bases, 7 bases remained unmatched. Only in-frame clones appear in the TCRdb table, and some are missing; sequencing was by immunoSEQ multiplex PCR. The table has 40,000 to 60,000 clones, about nine tenths seen once. The chain carries TRBV6-5 and TRBJ2-7; 8 bases match TRBD1. The source of this sequence is a female donor with multiple sclerosis, enrolled in a pregnancy study. Source: CD4+ T cells from peripheral blood mononuclear cells, taken after pregnancy. The CDR3 region is CASSGQGIIYEQYF. DNA of the CDR3: TGTGCCAGCAGTGGACAGGGTATAATTTACGAGCAGTACTTC.